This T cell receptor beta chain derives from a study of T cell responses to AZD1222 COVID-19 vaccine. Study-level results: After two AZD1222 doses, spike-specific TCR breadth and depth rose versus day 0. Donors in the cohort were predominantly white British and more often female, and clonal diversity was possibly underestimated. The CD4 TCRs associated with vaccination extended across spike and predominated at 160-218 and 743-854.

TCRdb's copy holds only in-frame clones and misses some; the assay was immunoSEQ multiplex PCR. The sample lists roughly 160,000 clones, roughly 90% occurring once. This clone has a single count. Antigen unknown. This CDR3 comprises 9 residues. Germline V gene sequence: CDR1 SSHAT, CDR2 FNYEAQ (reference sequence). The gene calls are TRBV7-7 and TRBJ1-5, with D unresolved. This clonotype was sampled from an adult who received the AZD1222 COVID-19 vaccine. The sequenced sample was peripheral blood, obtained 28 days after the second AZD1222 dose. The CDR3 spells CAVLQPQHF. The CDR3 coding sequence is TGTGCGGTACTTCAGCCCCAGCATTTT.